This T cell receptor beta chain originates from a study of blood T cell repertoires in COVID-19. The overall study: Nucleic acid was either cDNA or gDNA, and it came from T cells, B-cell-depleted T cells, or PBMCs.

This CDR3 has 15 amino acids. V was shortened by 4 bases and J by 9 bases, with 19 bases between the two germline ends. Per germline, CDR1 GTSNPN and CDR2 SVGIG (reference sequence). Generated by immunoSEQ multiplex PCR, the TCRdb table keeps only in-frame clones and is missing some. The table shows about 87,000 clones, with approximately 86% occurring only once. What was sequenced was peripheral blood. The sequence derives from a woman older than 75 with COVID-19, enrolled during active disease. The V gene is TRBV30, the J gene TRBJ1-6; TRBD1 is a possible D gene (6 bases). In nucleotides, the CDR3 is TGTGCCTGGACTCTCCCTCGGACAGCGAGTTCACCCCTCCACTTT. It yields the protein CAWTLPRTASSPLHF.